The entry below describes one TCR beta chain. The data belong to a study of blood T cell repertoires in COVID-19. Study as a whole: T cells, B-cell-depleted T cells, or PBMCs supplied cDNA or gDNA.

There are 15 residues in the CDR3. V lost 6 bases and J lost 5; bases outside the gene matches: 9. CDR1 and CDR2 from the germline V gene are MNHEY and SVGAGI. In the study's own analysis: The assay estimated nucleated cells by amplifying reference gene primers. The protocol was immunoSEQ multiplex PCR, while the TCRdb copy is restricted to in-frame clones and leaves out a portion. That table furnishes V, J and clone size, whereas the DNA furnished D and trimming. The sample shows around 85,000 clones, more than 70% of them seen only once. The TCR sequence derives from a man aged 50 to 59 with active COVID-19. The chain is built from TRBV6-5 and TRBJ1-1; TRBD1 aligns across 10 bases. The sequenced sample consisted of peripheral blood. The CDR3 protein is CASSTSGTGETEAFF. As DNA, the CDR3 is TGTGCCAGCAGCACCTCCGGGACAGGGGAAACTGAAGCTTTCTTT.